Listed here are 20 T cell receptor beta chains from one sample, sequenced in a study of blood T cell repertoires in COVID-19. The protocol was immunoSEQ multiplex PCR, while the TCRdb copy is restricted to in-frame clones and leaves out a portion. The data show about 190,000 clones, with over 70% seen just once and 2.5% to 3.5% held by the top ten. Sequencing was performed on peripheral blood. These receptors originate from a man aged 50-60 years with active or convalescent COVID-19.

For this clone: The junction departs from germline at one end; a sequencing error may be responsible. The rearrangement uses TRBV6-2 or TRBV6-3 and TRBJ1-2, with 10 bases aligning to TRBD1. CDR1 is MNHEY and CDR2 is SVGEGT in the germline V gene. The CDR3 contains 19 residues. The CDR3 DNA sequence: TGTGCCAGCACTTACCTACTTCCGGGACAGGGGTTTGGCGGCAATGGCTACACCTTC. Translated: CASTYLLPGQGFGGNGYTF.

This sequence joins TRBV7-9 and TRBJ2-1; 13 bases align to TRBD2. V shed 5 bases, J shed 6 bases, and the junction held 4 bases outside the gene matches. The CDR3 is 15 amino acids. Germline CDR1 reads SEHNR; CDR2 reads FQNEAQ (reference sequence). The CDR3 protein is CASSPTSGGANEQFF. CDR3 nucleotide sequence: TGTGCCAGCAGCCCTACTAGCGGGGGGGCCAATGAGCAGTTCTTC.

The chain uses TRBV2 and TRBJ1-6; 9 bases line up with TRBD1. After removal of 6 bases from V and 9 bases from J, the junction contained 6 bases not matched to a gene. Germline V gene sequence: CDR1 SNHLY, CDR2 FYNNEI. This CDR3 comprises 14 residues. The CDR3 nucleotides read TGTGCCAGCAGGGTGGACAGGGGTGGTTCACCCCTCCACTTT. Translated, it gives CASRVDRGGSPLHF.

CDR3 DNA sequence: TGTGCCAGCAGCTTCAATTCAGGGGGTAGCAATCAGCCCCAGCATTTT. This encodes CASSFNSGGSNQPQHF. The genes are TRBV5-6 and TRBJ1-5; 7 bases agree with TRBD1. The CDR3 is made up of 16 amino acids. Germline V gene sequence: CDR1 SGHDT, CDR2 YYEEEE. Trimming cost V 2 bases and J 0 bases; bases outside gene matches: 5.

Of note for this clone: An end of the junction does not agree with germline; a read error may underlie this. This chain joins TRBV5-8 and TRBJ1-3, with TRBD1 matching 7 bases. Germline-derived CDR1 and CDR2 are SGHTS and YDEGEE. The CDR3 sequence is 11 residues long. The CDR3 nucleotides read TGTGCCAGCAGTTACCGGGACAGCCGAAATTTT. Translation: CASSYRDSRNF. Full variable domain (outside the CDR3, taken from reference TRBV5-8 and TRBJ1-3): EAGVTQSPTHLIKTRGQQATLRCSPISGHTSVYWYQQALGLGLQFLLWYDEGEERNRGNFPPRFSGRQFPNYSSELNVNALELEDSALYLCASSYRDSRNFGEGSWLTVV.

This sequence joins TRBV4-1 and TRBJ2-7, with 7 bases aligning to TRBD1. The CDR3 has 14 residues. Germline CDR1 MGHRA, CDR2 YSYEKL. The V gene end was trimmed by 3 bases and the J gene end by 3 bases; junction bases not matched to a gene: 5. The CDR3 sequence is CASSHPGQRYEQYF. The CDR3 nucleotides read TGCGCCAGCAGCCATCCGGGACAGCGCTACGAGCAGTACTTC.

The chain uses TRBV9 and TRBJ2-7; D ambiguous. Germline V gene lookup returns CDR1 SGDLS and CDR2 YYNGEE. Trimming left V 0 bases short and J 2 bases short, with 6 bases between. The CDR3 has 13 residues. The CDR3 loop reads CASSVDNTYEQYF. CDR3 coding DNA: TGTGCCAGCAGCGTAGACAATACCTACGAGCAGTACTTC.

The chain uses TRBV20-1 and TRBJ1-2; D unresolved. CDR1 DFQATT and CDR2 SNEGSKA come from the germline V gene (reference sequence). CDR3 length: 11 residues. The CDR3 nucleotides read TGCAGCAAGGCGCGGGCCGGTGGCTACACCTTC. It encodes CSKARAGGYTF.

V gene TRBV19 combines with J gene TRBJ2-1, with 12 bases identical to TRBD2. Germline V lookup: CDR1 LNHDA, CDR2 SQIVND (reference sequence). The CDR3 is made up of 19 amino acids. V lost 3 bases to trimming and J lost 1 base; unmatched junction nucleotides: 10. For the CDR3, the DNA is TGTGCCAGTAGTATCGAGACTAGCGGGAGTATAAGTTCCTACAATGAGCAGTTCTTC. Encoded protein: CASSIETSGSISSYNEQFF.

The chain has TRBV7-9 and TRBJ2-1; D is possibly TRBD1 (6 bases). CDR1 and CDR2 (germline): SEHNR, FQNEAQ (reference sequence). With 9 bases removed from V and 3 bases from J, the gap between germline ends came to 15 bases. This CDR3 has 14 amino acids. CDR3 amino acids: CASKTGSSYNEQFF. CDR3 nucleotides: TGTGCCAGTAAAACAGGGTCTAGCTACAATGAGCAGTTCTTC. Supplemented by reference TRBV7-9 and TRBJ2-1, the full variable domain reads DTGVSQNPRHKITKRGQNVTFRCDPISEHNRLYWYRQTLGQGPEFLTYFQNEAQLEKSRLLSDRFSAERPKGSFSTLEIQRTEQGDSAMYLCASKTGSSYNEQFFGPGTRLTVL.

This clone was detected only a few times. This sequence joins TRBV9 and TRBJ2-1; 10 bases are a match to TRBD2. V lost 4 bases and J lost 6; bases outside the gene matches: 16. The CDR3 extends over 18 amino acids. The germline V gene has CDR1 SGDLS and CDR2 YYNGEE. The CDR3 sequence: CASSPPRASGSGANEQFF. The CDR3 DNA is TGTGCCAGCAGCCCCCCCAGGGCTAGCGGGAGTGGGGCCAATGAGCAGTTCTTC.

The chain joins TRBV2 to TRBJ2-1, with TRBD2 identical over 9 bases. CDR1 and CDR2 (germline): SNHLY, FYNNEI. After removal of 6 bases from V and 8 bases from J, the junction contained 11 bases not matched to a gene. This CDR3 contains 15 residues. The CDR3 DNA is TGTGCCAGCAGGCCGACTAGCGGCGGCTTCGATGAGCAGTTCTTC. It encodes CASRPTSGGFDEQFF. The entire variable domain, with the rest obtained from reference TRBV2 and TRBJ2-1, is as follows: EPEVTQTPSHQVTQMGQEVILRCVPISNHLYFYWYRQILGQKVEFLVSFYNNEISEKSEIFDDQFSVERPDGSNFTLKIRSTKLEDSAMYFCASRPTSGGFDEQFFGPGTRLTVL.

The chain links TRBV24-1 to TRBJ2-7, with D uncertain. The V end was cut by 6 bases, the J end by 1 base, with 15 bases between. This CDR3 region has 15 residues. Germline V lookup: CDR1 KGHDR, CDR2 SFDVKD. This CDR3 reads CATSQRRNGSYEQYF. As DNA, the CDR3 is TGTGCCACCAGTCAAAGACGGAACGGGTCCTACGAGCAGTACTTC.

The chain combines TRBV11-2 with TRBJ2-5; no clear D gene. The CDR3 runs 12 residues. Germline lookup yields CDR1 SGHAT and CDR2 FQNNGV. Trimming cost V 5 bases and J 4 bases, with 8 bases left between them. The CDR3 sequence: CASSRPRETQYF. Here the CDR3 DNA reads TGTGCCAGCAGCCGTCCGCGAGAGACCCAGTACTTC.

The chain carries TRBV28 and TRBJ1-2; a possible D gene is TRBD1 (6 bases). V was clipped by 3 bases and J by 7 bases, with 15 bases between them. There are 14 residues in the CDR3. The germline CDR1 and CDR2 sequences are MDHEN and SYDVKM. The CDR3 nucleotides read TGTGCCAGCAGTTTTTCGGAGGGGGGGTCTGGCTACACCTTC. Its translation: CASSFSEGGSGYTF.

The CDR3 nucleotides read TGTGCCAGCAGTGAAGCGGGGACAGGGCTAGGGACCCAGTACTTC. This sequence encodes CASSEAGTGLGTQYF. The chain joins TRBV6-1 to TRBJ2-5; 9 bases line up with TRBD1. Germline V gene lookup returns CDR1 MNHNS and CDR2 SASEGT. The trim removed 0 bases at V and 7 bases at J, leaving 6 bases unmatched. The CDR3 consists of 15 residues.

V usage is TRBV28 and J usage is TRBJ1-2; possibly TRBD1 for D (5 bases). The CDR3 loop spans 16 amino acids. The V gene lost 6 bases and the J gene lost 4 bases, with 21 bases spanning the gap. CDR1 and CDR2 (germline): MDHEN, SYDVKM. The CDR3, as DNA: TGTGCCAGCAGCCAGACAGCCGACAGAGCTATCTATGGCTACACCTTC. As protein: CASSQTADRAIYGYTF.

The chain is built from TRBV14 and TRBJ2-2, with D unclear. V was cut by 1 base and J by 6 bases, with 6 bases left in between. There are 13 residues in the CDR3. Germline CDR1 SGHDN, CDR2 FVKESK. This CDR3 is CASSQVIAGELFF. CDR3 bases: TGTGCCAGCAGCCAAGTCATTGCCGGGGAGCTGTTTTTT.

The chain employs TRBV5-4 and TRBJ2-6, with 7 bases aligning to TRBD1. This CDR3 contains 15 residues. The junction had 1 base not matched to a gene; V was cut back by 4 bases and J by 0 bases. The V gene's germline CDR1 is SGHNT and CDR2 YYREEE (reference sequence). CDR3 nucleotide sequence: TGTGCCAGCAGCACAGGGGTCTCTGGGGCCAACGTCCTGACTTTC. The encoded protein is CASSTGVSGANVLTF.

This clone was detected once. The rearrangement uses TRBV10-3 and TRBJ2-7; TRBD2 matches 12 bases. The CDR3 runs 15 residues. CDR1 and CDR2 (germline): ENHRY, SYGVKD. Trimming at V came to 6 bases and at J to 2 bases, leaving 5 bases not matched to a gene. The CDR3 bases are TGTGCCATCAGCGCACTAGCGGGAGGTCCCTACGAGCAGTACTTC. Amino acids: CAISALAGGPYEQYF.